This entry describes one T cell receptor (beta chain). What it binds is not known. This sample stems from a study of T-cell memory formation after mild COVID-19. Broader study findings: Prior to infection, memory already included some responding clones, suggesting cross-reactive memory joined.

Constant-segment-primed 5'RACE gave TCR alpha and TCR beta cDNA libraries with sample barcodes and UMIs. Each CDR3 protein is one row after TCRdb ran MiXCR on the 5' RACE reads. This table holds about 350,000 distinct CDR3 sequences, more than 20% found once. The clonotype originates from a man between 18 and 35 years old who had mild COVID-19 (a few samples of this study predate the infection). Cell type and time point are not known. Sequencing was done on a sample of PBMCs or a T cell subset sorted from them (not recorded which).

The DNA for the CDR3 is TGTGCCAGCCACCAAAACAGGAACACTGAAGCTTTCTTT. Translated: CASHQNRNTEAFF. This chain joins TRBV28 and TRBJ1-1, with D hard to call. This CDR3 spans 13 amino acids. CDR1 is MDHEN and CDR2 is SYDVKM in the germline V gene. V was cut by 8 bases and J by 1 base, with 11 bases left in between.